This T cell receptor beta chain derives from a study of a mutant IDH1 vaccine in newly diagnosed glioma. With regard to this clone: Antigen: not known.

This CDR3 is 12 amino acids long. Germline assignment: CDR1 ENHRY and CDR2 SYGVKD. The ends lost 4 bases at V and 5 bases at J; junction bases unmatched: 2. Time point: week 47, end of study. Vaccinated patients received 300 ug of mutant IDH1 20-mer peptide per dose, with topical imiquimod. Measured with immunoSEQ multiplex PCR; TCRdb has only the in-frame clones, and not every one. The repertoire holds tens of thousands of clones, about 80% seen once, with around 20% in the top ten. Material: PBMCs, obtained from a glioma patient whose treatment included an IDH1 peptide vaccine. This chain connects TRBV10-3 to TRBJ2-7, with 7 bases aligning to TRBD2. This TCR derives from a man between 18 and 29 years old with glioma. Some clones in this sample may be carry-over from other donors' samples. The CDR3 bases are TGTGCCATCAGTGTGGGGGGGGACGAGCAGTACTTC. Its translation: CAISVGGDEQYF.